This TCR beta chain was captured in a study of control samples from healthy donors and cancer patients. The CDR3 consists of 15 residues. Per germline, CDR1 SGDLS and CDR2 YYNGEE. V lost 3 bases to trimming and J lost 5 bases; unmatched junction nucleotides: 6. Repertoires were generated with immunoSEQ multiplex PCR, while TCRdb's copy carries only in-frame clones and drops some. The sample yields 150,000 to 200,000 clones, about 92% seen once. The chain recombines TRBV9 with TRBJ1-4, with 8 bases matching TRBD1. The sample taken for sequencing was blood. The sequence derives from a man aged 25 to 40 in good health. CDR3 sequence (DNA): TGTGCCAGCAGCGGGGATGGGACAGGAAATGAAAAACTGTTTTTT. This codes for CASSGDGTGNEKLFF. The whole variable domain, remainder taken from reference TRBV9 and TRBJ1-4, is DSGVTQTPKHLITATGQRVTLRCSPRSGDLSVYWYQQSLDQGLQFLIQYYNGEERAKGNILERFSAQQFPDLHSELNLSSLELGDSALYFCASSGDGTGNEKLFFGSGTQLSVL.